Listed below are T cell receptor beta chains from one sample, sequenced in a study of read filtering for tumor transcriptome and immune sequencing. TCRdb reanalysed the reads using MiXCR and keeps one entry per CDR3 protein. The sample consists of tens of thousands of distinct CDR3 sequences, about an eighth of them appearing once. The sequencing input was a population of CD138-negative cells sorted from bone marrow. The receptors were gathered from a donor at least 40 years old with multiple myeloma. The CDR3 runs from the conserved cysteine through the conserved F or W. The D gene is left open where the match is weak. A row's size may be missing; if present it is once, few, many or a size class.

TRBD2	-	TRBV10-3	TRBJ2-7	TGTGCCATCAGTGAGTCGAGTAGCGGGAGGATTCTTGGGTCCTACGAGCAGTACTTC	CAISESSSGRILGSYEQYF
-	many	TRBV11-2	TRBJ2-1	TGTGCCAGCAGAGCTATCGGCCAAATGGGGCAGTTCTTC	CASRAIGQMGQFF
TRBD2	many	TRBV5-1	TRBJ2-1	TGCGCCAGCAGCTTGAGGGCTAGCGGAACGTACTACAATGAGCAGTTCTTC	CASSLRASGTYYNEQFF
-	many	TRBV6-6	TRBJ2-3	TGTGCCAGCACGTGGTACAGCGAGCCGCAGTATTTT	CASTWYSEPQYF
TRBD2	many	TRBV20-1	TRBJ2-3	TGCAGTGCTAGGCTAGCGGGAGTAGCAGATACGCAGTATTTT	CSARLAGVADTQYF
-	-	TRBV7-2	TRBJ2-3	TGTGCCAGCAGCTTATTAGCTGGAGCGCGCACAGATACGCAGTATTTT	CASSLLAGARTDTQYF
-	-	TRBV7-9	TRBJ2-2	TGTGCCAGCAGCTTGGGAGTTGACCGAGCCGGGGAGCTGTCTTTT	CASSLGVDRAGELSF
-	many	TRBV20-1	TRBJ2-7	TGCAGTGCTAGACCTGGTTACGAGCAGTACTTC	CSARPGYEQYF
TRBD1	many	TRBV29-1	TRBJ1-4	TGCAGCGCTGGGGACAGGGGAAGGATTGGGAATGAAAAACTGTTTTTT	CSAGDRGRIGNEKLFF
TRBD1	-	TRBV12-3/TRBV12-4	TRBJ1-5	TGTGCCAGCAGTCAGGACAGGCTAGAGAATCAGCCCCAGCATTTT	CASSQDRLENQPQHF
TRBD2	many	TRBV5-6	TRBJ2-4	TGTGCCAGCAGCCCGGGAGGGACATCCGAATACTTC	CASSPGGTSEYF
-	many	TRBV10-3	TRBJ2-3	TGTGCCATCAGACCTATAAATGACAATACGCAGTATTTT	CAIRPINDNTQYF
TRBD1	-	TRBV2	TRBJ1-2	TGTGCCAGCAGCCCAACCCTATACAGGGGGGGAAGCTATGGCTACACCTTC	CASSPTLYRGGSYGYTF
TRBD2	few	TRBV23-1	TRBJ2-5	TGCGCCAGCAGTCATCCGACTAGCGCAGAAGAGACCCAGTACTTC	CASSHPTSAEETQYF
TRBD2	few	TRBV7-9	TRBJ2-2	TGTGCCAGCAGCATCCGCGGGGGGGCGAGGACCGGGGAGCTGTTTTTT	CASSIRGGARTGELFF
-	many	TRBV2	TRBJ2-1	TGTGCCAGCAGTTTCGACAGAGGGCAGTTCTTC	CASSFDRGQFF
-	-	TRBV11-3	TRBJ2-1	TGTGCTAGCACCGCCATACAGGGACTTGAGCAGTCCTTC	CASTAIQGLEQSF
TRBD1	many	TRBV6-5	TRBJ2-7	TGTGCCAGCGGGGCCGGGACAGGGGCTATGCGAGAGCAGTACTTC	CASGAGTGAMREQYF
-	-	TRBV5-1	TRBJ2-7	TGCGCCAGCTATCAAAAGCACTTC	CASYQKHF
TRBD1	many	TRBV27	TRBJ2-3	TGTGCCAGCAGCAGAGATGGGACAGGCCCTCCCTGGAGCACAGATACGCAGTATTTT	CASSRDGTGPPWSTDTQYF
TRBD1	many	TRBV29-1	TRBJ2-7	TGCAGCGTTGTGTGGACAGGCTACGAGCAGTACTTC	CSVVWTGYEQYF
-	few	TRBV5-1	TRBJ2-7	TGCGCCAGCAGCCAGGAACAGGGATGGTACGAGCAGTACTTC	CASSQEQGWYEQYF
TRBD2	many	TRBV4-3	TRBJ2-1	TGCGCCAGCAGCCATATAGGGCTAGCGGGGGAAAATGAGCAGTTCTTC	CASSHIGLAGENEQFF
-	medium-sized	TRBV12-3/TRBV12-4	TRBJ2-1	TGTGCCAGCAGCCTCTGGGGGTCAAACAATGAGCAGTTCTTC	CASSLWGSNNEQFF
-	many	TRBV5-1	TRBJ2-3	TGCGCCAGCAGCTTGGACAGGGAAATGGTCCCGGATACGCAGTATTTT	CASSLDREMVPDTQYF
TRBD1	many	TRBV15	TRBJ1-5	TGTGCCACCACCAGGACAGGGCAGCCCCAGCATTTT	CATTRTGQPQHF
TRBD2	few	TRBV3-1	TRBJ2-1	TGTGCCAGCAGCCCCGGACTAGCGGGAGGTCGTTACAATGAGCAGTTCTTC	CASSPGLAGGRYNEQFF
-	few	TRBV20-1	TRBJ2-2	TGCAGTGCCCTCGACCCGTTGGACACCGGGGAGCTGTTTTTT	CSALDPLDTGELFF
TRBD1	-	TRBV6-5	TRBJ2-7	TGTGCCAGCAGTAAGACAGGGACCTACGAGCAGTACTTC	CASSKTGTYEQYF
-	many	TRBV6-1	TRBJ2-3	TGTGCCAGCAGCACAGGGACTAGCACAGATACGCAGTATTTT	CASSTGTSTDTQYF
-	many	TRBV9	TRBJ2-3	TGTGCCAGCAGCGTAGCTACGATGGATACGCAGTATTTT	CASSVATMDTQYF
-	many	TRBV30	TRBJ1-1	TGTGCCTGGAGTAAGGGCGGGGGGATAATGAACACTGAAGCTTTCTTT	CAWSKGGGIMNTEAFF
-	many	TRBV6-6	TRBJ1-1	TGTGCCAGCAGCCCAACCTCAGGGGAAGCTTTCTTT	CASSPTSGEAFF
TRBD1	-	TRBV6-5	TRBJ1-2	TGTGCCAGCAGGCTGACAGGGGGCAGACTAAACTATGGCCACACCTTC	CASRLTGGRLNYGHTF
TRBD2	many	TRBV5-4	TRBJ2-7	TGTGCCAGCAGCTTGGGCTTTTCCGGGAGGGCAGCCTACGAGCAGTACTTC	CASSLGFSGRAAYEQYF
TRBD2	many	TRBV7-2	TRBJ2-3	TGTGCCAGCAGCCAAACTAGCGGGAGTGGGACAGATACGCAGTATTTT	CASSQTSGSGTDTQYF
-	many	TRBV7-9	TRBJ2-1	TGTGCCAGCAGCGGCGGGTGGGTCTACAATGAGCAGTTCTTC	CASSGGWVYNEQFF
-	many	TRBV20-1	TRBJ1-1	TGCAGTGCTAAAGGACAGCTGAACACTGAAGCTTTCTTT	CSAKGQLNTEAFF
TRBD2	many	TRBV6-1	TRBJ2-5	TGTGCCAGCAGAACCGGGACTAGCGGGAGGGGGGAGACCCAGTACTTC	CASRTGTSGRGETQYF
TRBD2	few	TRBV29-1	TRBJ2-6	TGCAGCGTGGGCGGGACTACCCTCTCTGCGGCCAACGTCCTGACTTTC	CSVGGTTLSAANVLTF
TRBD2	many	TRBV23-1	TRBJ2-1	TGCGCCAGCAGTCCCCACCCACTAGCGGGAGCATACAATGAGCAGTTCTTC	CASSPHPLAGAYNEQFF
TRBD2	many	TRBV28	TRBJ2-1	TGTGCCAGCAGTTTTCCCCGACTAGCGAATGAGCAGTTCTTC	CASSFPRLANEQFF
-	many	TRBV20-1	TRBJ2-7	TGCAGTGCTAGAGGCGGGGGCGCCTACGAGCAGTACTTC	CSARGGGAYEQYF
-	few	TRBV10-3	TRBJ1-1	TGTGCCATCAGGGCAAACACTGAAGCTTTCTTT	CAIRANTEAFF
TRBD1	many	TRBV7-2	TRBJ1-1	TGTGCCAGCAGCTTAGGCGGACAGGTTGGCACTGAAGCTTTCTTT	CASSLGGQVGTEAFF
-	many	TRBV29-1	TRBJ2-7	TGCAGCGTTGAAGGCCAGTCGGGGGAGCAGTACTTC	CSVEGQSGEQYF
-	few	TRBV7-6	TRBJ2-3	TGTGCCAGCAGCTTAGAGTTGGGGAATACGCAGTATTTT	CASSLELGNTQYF
-	many	TRBV5-1	TRBJ2-3	TGCGCCAGCAGCTTCTCTTTTAGCACAGATACGCAGTATTTT	CASSFSFSTDTQYF